This T cell receptor beta chain emerged from a study of patients and donors after allogeneic stem cell transplantation. Each CDR3 protein is one row after TCRdb ran MiXCR on the RT-PCR reads. Among some 880,000 distinct CDR3 sequences listed, 15% to 20% were seen once. Germline-derived CDR1 and CDR2 are SGDLS and YYNGEE. CDR3 length equals 15 residues. V was shortened by 2 bases and J by 0 bases, with 11 bases between the two germline ends. This clonotype was counted between two and nine times. This receptor was identified in a human donor who was either an allogeneic HSCT recipient or a stem cell or donor lymphocyte infusion donor (not recorded which). It is not recorded whose cells these are; they may come from a transplant donor. The chain carries TRBV9 and TRBJ1-1; D possibly corresponds to TRBD1 (6 bases). Sequenced material: blood, either unsorted or a sorted T cell fraction (not recorded which). CDR3 in DNA: TGTGCCAGCAGCGTGGGCCGGACAGTGAACACTGAAGCTTTCTTT. Translated, it gives CASSVGRTVNTEAFF. Full variable domain (missing parts from reference TRBV9 and TRBJ1-1): DSGVTQTPKHLITATGQRVTLRCSPRSGDLSVYWYQQSLDQGLQFLIQYYNGEERAKGNILERFSAQQFPDLHSELNLSSLELGDSALYFCASSVGRTVNTEAFFGQGTRLTVV.